This is a list of T cell receptor beta chains from one sample in a study of shared clonotypes between healthy human individuals. The data were produced by immunoSEQ multiplex PCR, yet TCRdb's version contains in-frame clones alone and is incomplete. The data contain 1.5 million to 2.5 million clones, over 85% of them singletons. Specimen: naive CD8+ T cells sorted from blood. These receptors were obtained from a man younger than 35 in good health. The CDR3 runs from the conserved cysteine through the conserved F or W. Each record gives: CDR3 protein, CDR3 DNA, D gene, clone size, V gene, J gene. A D gene is named only where the DNA matches it firmly. Clone size is not always given. Where it is, it says once, few, many or a class for expanded clones.

cdr3_aa: CASSLSQSYEQYF; cdr3_nt: TGTGCCAGCAGTTTATCCCAGAGCTACGAGCAGTACTTC; d_call: .; clone_size: .; v_call: TRBV27; j_call: TRBJ2-7
cdr3_aa: CASSVTGTLQETQYF; cdr3_nt: TGTGCCAGCAGCGTAACGGGAACACTACAAGAGACCCAGTACTTC; d_call: .; clone_size: once; v_call: TRBV9; j_call: TRBJ2-5
cdr3_aa: CASRLTGVTGELFF; cdr3_nt: TGTGCCAGCAGGTTGACAGGGGTCACCGGGGAGCTGTTTTTT; d_call: TRBD1; clone_size: .; v_call: TRBV6-5; j_call: TRBJ2-2
cdr3_aa: CAIRWGTEAFF; cdr3_nt: TGTGCCATCAGATGGGGAACTGAAGCTTTCTTT; d_call: .; clone_size: .; v_call: TRBV6-1; j_call: TRBJ1-1
cdr3_aa: CAWTPLQQGAYGYTF; cdr3_nt: TGTGCCTGGACCCCCCTGCAGCAGGGGGCCTATGGCTACACCTTC; d_call: TRBD1; clone_size: .; v_call: TRBV30; j_call: TRBJ1-2
cdr3_aa: CASSSGTNTGELFF; cdr3_nt: TGTGCCAGCAGTTCGGGAACGAACACCGGGGAGCTGTTTTTT; d_call: .; clone_size: .; v_call: TRBV27; j_call: TRBJ2-2
cdr3_aa: CASSLTRDDEQYF; cdr3_nt: TGTGCCAGCAGCCTAACCAGGGACGACGAGCAGTACTTC; d_call: .; clone_size: .; v_call: TRBV5-4; j_call: TRBJ2-7
cdr3_aa: CASSRPIGYYEQYF; cdr3_nt: TGTGCCAGCAGCCGCCCCATCGGCTACTACGAGCAGTACTTC; d_call: .; clone_size: .; v_call: TRBV11-2; j_call: TRBJ2-7
cdr3_aa: CASSSAPGETQYF; cdr3_nt: TGTGCCAGCAGCTCAGCCCCCGGGGAGACCCAGTACTTC; d_call: .; clone_size: once; v_call: TRBV7-3; j_call: TRBJ2-5
cdr3_aa: CASSHLGGLSTDTQYF; cdr3_nt: TGTGCCAGCAGTCACCTGGGAGGATTGAGCACAGATACGCAGTATTTT; d_call: .; clone_size: .; v_call: TRBV27; j_call: TRBJ2-3
cdr3_aa: CASSAGTQYF; cdr3_nt: TGTGCCAGCAGTGCGGGTACGCAGTATTTT; d_call: .; clone_size: .; v_call: TRBV2; j_call: TRBJ2-3
cdr3_aa: CASSLGDTQYF; cdr3_nt: TGTGCCAGCAGCCTCGGAGATACGCAGTATTTT; d_call: .; clone_size: .; v_call: TRBV25-1; j_call: TRBJ2-3
cdr3_aa: CASSEYSKTEAFF; cdr3_nt: TGTGCCAGCAGTGAATATTCAAAAACTGAAGCTTTCTTT; d_call: .; clone_size: .; v_call: TRBV6-1; j_call: TRBJ1-1
cdr3_aa: CSVEDGAGTYEQYF; cdr3_nt: TGCAGCGTTGAAGACGGAGCGGGGACCTACGAGCAGTACTTC; d_call: TRBD2; clone_size: .; v_call: TRBV29-1; j_call: TRBJ2-7
cdr3_aa: CSGSGAASGSTVEQFF; cdr3_nt: TGCAGCGGCTCGGGGGCGGCTAGCGGGAGTACGGTCGAGCAGTTCTTC; d_call: TRBD2; clone_size: .; v_call: TRBV29-1; j_call: TRBJ2-1
cdr3_aa: CASSLVGQETQYF; cdr3_nt: TGTGCCAGCAGCTTGGTGGGACAAGAGACCCAGTACTTC; d_call: .; clone_size: .; v_call: TRBV7-9; j_call: TRBJ2-5
cdr3_aa: CASSFSGSGDEQFF; cdr3_nt: TGTGCCAGCAGCTTCAGCGGGAGTGGGGATGAGCAGTTCTTC; d_call: TRBD2; clone_size: .; v_call: TRBV5-4; j_call: TRBJ2-1
cdr3_aa: CATSRDLWTGENGELFF; cdr3_nt: TGTGCCACCAGCAGAGATCTTTGGACAGGGGAGAACGGGGAGCTGTTTTTT; d_call: TRBD1; clone_size: .; v_call: TRBV15; j_call: TRBJ2-2
cdr3_aa: CATSPHGGVPNTGELFF; cdr3_nt: TGTGCCACCAGCCCTCATGGGGGGGTGCCGAACACCGGGGAGCTGTTTTTT; d_call: TRBD2; clone_size: .; v_call: TRBV15; j_call: TRBJ2-2
cdr3_aa: CASSQESFWGENTGELFF; cdr3_nt: TGTGCCAGCAGCCAAGAAAGCTTCTGGGGGGAGAACACCGGGGAGCTGTTTTTT; d_call: .; clone_size: .; v_call: TRBV4-2; j_call: TRBJ2-2
cdr3_aa: CAWEDSKNIQYF; cdr3_nt: TGTGCCTGGGAAGACAGTAAAAACATTCAGTACTTC; d_call: .; clone_size: once; v_call: TRBV30; j_call: TRBJ2-4
cdr3_aa: CASSFPREGESEQYF; cdr3_nt: TGTGCCAGCAGCTTCCCGCGGGAGGGTGAGAGCGAGCAGTACTTC; d_call: TRBD2; clone_size: .; v_call: TRBV13; j_call: TRBJ2-7
cdr3_aa: CASSPGQGGSYEQYF; cdr3_nt: TGCGCCAGCAGCCCGGGACAGGGGGGTTCCTACGAGCAGTACTTC; d_call: TRBD1; clone_size: .; v_call: TRBV4-3; j_call: TRBJ2-7
cdr3_aa: CASSLIGVEQYF; cdr3_nt: TGTGCCAGCAGCTTGATCGGGGTCGAGCAGTACTTC; d_call: .; clone_size: .; v_call: TRBV5-6; j_call: TRBJ2-7
cdr3_aa: CAWNRETGLSEAFF; cdr3_nt: TGTGCCTGGAATCGGGAAACGGGACTATCTGAAGCTTTCTTT; d_call: .; clone_size: .; v_call: TRBV30; j_call: TRBJ1-1
cdr3_aa: CASSLDRGRLLETQYF; cdr3_nt: TGTGCCAGCAGCCTGGACAGGGGGCGCCTCCTTGAGACCCAGTACTTC; d_call: TRBD1; clone_size: once; v_call: TRBV5-8; j_call: TRBJ2-5
cdr3_aa: CASRGRDSSTYEQYF; cdr3_nt: TGTGCCAGCAGGGGAAGGGACAGCTCAACTTACGAGCAGTACTTC; d_call: TRBD1; clone_size: .; v_call: TRBV6-1; j_call: TRBJ2-7
cdr3_aa: CASSPLNRNSYNEQFF; cdr3_nt: TGTGCTAGCAGCCCCCTTAACCGGAACTCCTACAATGAGCAGTTCTTC; d_call: .; clone_size: .; v_call: TRBV7-7; j_call: TRBJ2-1
cdr3_aa: CAIIPQAGVKNTEAFF; cdr3_nt: TGTGCCATTATCCCTCAAGCCGGTGTTAAGAACACTGAAGCTTTCTTT; d_call: .; clone_size: .; v_call: TRBV6-6; j_call: TRBJ1-1
cdr3_aa: CASSLAASGGLYNEQFF; cdr3_nt: TGCGCCAGCAGCTTGGCGGCTAGCGGGGGGCTCTACAATGAGCAGTTCTTC; d_call: TRBD2; clone_size: .; v_call: TRBV5-1; j_call: TRBJ2-1
cdr3_aa: CAYGQAYLEETQYF; cdr3_nt: TGTGCCTACGGACAGGCTTACTTGGAAGAGACCCAGTACTTC; d_call: TRBD1; clone_size: .; v_call: TRBV2; j_call: TRBJ2-5
cdr3_aa: CASTYPGQGGTEAFF; cdr3_nt: TGTGCCAGCACCTACCCGGGACAGGGGGGGACTGAAGCTTTCTTT; d_call: TRBD1; clone_size: .; v_call: TRBV5-4; j_call: TRBJ1-1
cdr3_aa: CASSGVEQYF; cdr3_nt: TGTGCCAGCAGTGGAGTGGAGCAGTACTTC; d_call: .; clone_size: .; v_call: TRBV2; j_call: TRBJ2-7
cdr3_aa: CASSPTDEQYF; cdr3_nt: TGTGCCAGCAGCCCTACGGACGAGCAGTACTTC; d_call: .; clone_size: .; v_call: TRBV6-6; j_call: TRBJ2-7
cdr3_aa: CASSLQLAGVTDTQYF; cdr3_nt: TGTGCCAGCAGCCTACAACTAGCGGGGGTTACAGATACGCAGTATTTT; d_call: TRBD2; clone_size: .; v_call: TRBV9; j_call: TRBJ2-3
cdr3_aa: CASSQRDSRYQETQYF; cdr3_nt: TGCGCCAGCAGCCAACGAGACTCTAGGTACCAAGAGACCCAGTACTTC; d_call: .; clone_size: .; v_call: TRBV4-1; j_call: TRBJ2-5
cdr3_aa: CSVPPMGGDTEAFF; cdr3_nt: TGCAGCGTTCCCCCAATGGGAGGGGACACTGAAGCTTTCTTT; d_call: .; clone_size: .; v_call: TRBV29-1; j_call: TRBJ1-1
cdr3_aa: CASSSDSVPAPNEQFF; cdr3_nt: TGTGCCAGCAGTTCGGATTCGGTACCCGCCCCCAATGAGCAGTTCTTC; d_call: .; clone_size: .; v_call: TRBV27; j_call: TRBJ2-1
cdr3_aa: CASSVGGLAVVRNEQFF; cdr3_nt: TGTGCCAGCAGCGTAGGGGGACTAGCGGTCGTTAGGAATGAGCAGTTCTTC; d_call: TRBD2; clone_size: .; v_call: TRBV9; j_call: TRBJ2-1
cdr3_aa: CASSLTPDTQYF; cdr3_nt: TGTGCCAGCAGCTTAACGCCAGATACGCAGTATTTT; d_call: .; clone_size: .; v_call: TRBV11-2; j_call: TRBJ2-3
cdr3_aa: CASSPTGTVNYGYTF; cdr3_nt: TGTGCCAGCAGCCCCACGGGGACGGTGAACTATGGCTACACCTTC; d_call: .; clone_size: .; v_call: TRBV7-3; j_call: TRBJ1-2